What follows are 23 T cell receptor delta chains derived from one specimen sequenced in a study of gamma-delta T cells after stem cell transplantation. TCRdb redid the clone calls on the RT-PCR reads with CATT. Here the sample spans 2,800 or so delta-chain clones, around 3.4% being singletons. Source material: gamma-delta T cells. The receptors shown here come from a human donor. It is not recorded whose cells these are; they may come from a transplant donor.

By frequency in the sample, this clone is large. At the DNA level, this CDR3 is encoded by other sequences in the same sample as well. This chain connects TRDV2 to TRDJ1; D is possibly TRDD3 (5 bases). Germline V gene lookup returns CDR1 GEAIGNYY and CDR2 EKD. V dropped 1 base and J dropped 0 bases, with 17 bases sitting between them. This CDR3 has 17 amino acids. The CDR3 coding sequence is TGTGCCTGTGACACTGCGGGGGGCCCGACGTACACCGATAAACTCATCTTT. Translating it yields CACDTAGGPTYTDKLIF.

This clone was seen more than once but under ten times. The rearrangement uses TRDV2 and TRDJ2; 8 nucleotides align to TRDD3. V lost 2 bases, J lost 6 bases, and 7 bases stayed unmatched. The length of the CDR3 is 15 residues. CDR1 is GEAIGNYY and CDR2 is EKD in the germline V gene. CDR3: CACDILLGVSAQLFF. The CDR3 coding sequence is TGTGCCTGTGACATCTTACTGGGGGTTTCAGCACAACTCTTCTTT.

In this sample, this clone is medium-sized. The chain's CDR3 is CACDRLGAPYTDKLIF. The CDR3 DNA reads TGTGCCTGTGACAGGCTGGGGGCACCGTACACCGATAAACTCATCTTT. The chain couples TRDV2 to TRDJ1, with 7 positions matching TRDD3. CDR3 length: 16 residues. Germline-derived CDR1 and CDR2 are GEAIGNYY and EKD. V lost 2 bases to trimming and J lost 0 bases; unmatched junction nucleotides: 8.

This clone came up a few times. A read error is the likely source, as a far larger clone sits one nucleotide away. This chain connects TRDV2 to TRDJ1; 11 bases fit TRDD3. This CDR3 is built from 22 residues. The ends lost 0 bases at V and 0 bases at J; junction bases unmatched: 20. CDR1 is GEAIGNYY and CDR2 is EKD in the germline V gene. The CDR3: CACDTVRQSLNGGYANTDKLIF. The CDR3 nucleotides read TGTGCCTGTGACACCGTAAGGCAAAGCCTTAATGGGGGATACGCGAACACCGATAAACTCATCTTT.

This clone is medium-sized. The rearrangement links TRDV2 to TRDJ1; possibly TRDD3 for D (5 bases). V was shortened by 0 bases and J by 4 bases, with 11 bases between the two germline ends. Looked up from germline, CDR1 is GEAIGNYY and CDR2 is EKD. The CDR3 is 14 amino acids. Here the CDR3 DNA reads TGTGCCTGTGACACCGTTGGGGTCAACGATAAACTCATCTTT. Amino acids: CACDTVGVNDKLIF.

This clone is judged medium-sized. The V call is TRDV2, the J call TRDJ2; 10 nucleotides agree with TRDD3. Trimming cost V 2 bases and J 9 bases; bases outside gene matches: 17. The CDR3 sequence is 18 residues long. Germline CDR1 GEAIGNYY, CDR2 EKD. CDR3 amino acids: CACDRVTGGSFQGSQLFF. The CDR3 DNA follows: TGTGCCTGTGACAGAGTGACTGGGGGATCCTTTCAAGGTTCACAACTCTTCTTT.

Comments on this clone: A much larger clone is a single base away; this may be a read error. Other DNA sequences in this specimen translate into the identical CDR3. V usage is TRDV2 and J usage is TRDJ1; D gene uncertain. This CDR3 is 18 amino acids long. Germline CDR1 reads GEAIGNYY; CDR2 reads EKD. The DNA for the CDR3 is TGCGCCTGTGACACCCTCCGGAATACCGATTTCGACACCGATAAACTCATCTTT. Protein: CACDTLRNTDFDTDKLIF.

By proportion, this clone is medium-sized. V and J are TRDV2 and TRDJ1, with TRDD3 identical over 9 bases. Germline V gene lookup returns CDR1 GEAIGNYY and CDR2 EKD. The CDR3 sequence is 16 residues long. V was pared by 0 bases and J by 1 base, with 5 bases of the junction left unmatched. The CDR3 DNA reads TGTGCCTGTGACACCGTGGGGGATAAGGTCACCGATAAACTCATCTTT. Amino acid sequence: CACDTVGDKVTDKLIF.

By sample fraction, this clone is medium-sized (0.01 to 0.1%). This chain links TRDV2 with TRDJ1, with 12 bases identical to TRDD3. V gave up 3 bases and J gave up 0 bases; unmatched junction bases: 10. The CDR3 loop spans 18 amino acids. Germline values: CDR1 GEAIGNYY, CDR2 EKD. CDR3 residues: CACDPVLGDTSDTDKLIF. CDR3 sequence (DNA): TGTGCCTGTGACCCAGTACTGGGGGATACCTCCGACACCGATAAACTCATCTTT.

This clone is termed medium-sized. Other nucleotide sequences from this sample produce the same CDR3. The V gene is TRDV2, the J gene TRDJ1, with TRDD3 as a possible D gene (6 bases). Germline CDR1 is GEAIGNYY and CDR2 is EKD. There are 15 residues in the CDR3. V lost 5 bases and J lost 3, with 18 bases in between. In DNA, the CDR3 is TGTGCCTGTGTCCCTTTGGGGGTAGGCGCCGATAAACTCATCTTT. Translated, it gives CACVPLGVGADKLIF.

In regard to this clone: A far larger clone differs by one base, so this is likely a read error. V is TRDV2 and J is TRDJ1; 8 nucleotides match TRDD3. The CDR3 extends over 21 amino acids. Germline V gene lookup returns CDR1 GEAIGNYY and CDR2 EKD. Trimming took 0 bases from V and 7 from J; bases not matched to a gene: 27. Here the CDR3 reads CACDTVANFSRTGGPASKLIF. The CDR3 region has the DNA TGTGCCTGTGACACCGTTGCCAATTTCTCCCGTACTGGGGGTCCGGCTAGTAAACTCATCTTT.

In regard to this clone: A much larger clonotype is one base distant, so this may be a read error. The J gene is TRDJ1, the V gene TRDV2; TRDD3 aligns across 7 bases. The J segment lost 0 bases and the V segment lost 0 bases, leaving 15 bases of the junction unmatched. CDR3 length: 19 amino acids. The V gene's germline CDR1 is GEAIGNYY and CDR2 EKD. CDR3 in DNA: TGTGCCTGTGACACCCTCGGGGATAACGGGGTCGGGTACACCGATAAACTCATCTTT. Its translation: CACDTLGDNGVGYTDKLIF.

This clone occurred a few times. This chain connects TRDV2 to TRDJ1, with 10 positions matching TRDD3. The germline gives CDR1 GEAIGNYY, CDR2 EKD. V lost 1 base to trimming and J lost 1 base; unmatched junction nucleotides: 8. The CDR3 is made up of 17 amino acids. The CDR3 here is CACDTLLGDPTTDKLIF. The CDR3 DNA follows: TGTGCCTGTGACACTCTACTGGGGGATCCAACCACCGATAAACTCATCTTT.

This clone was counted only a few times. The DNA of the CDR3 is TGTGCCTGTGACAGAGTACTGGGGGATACTCCTCCCACCGATAAACTCATCTTT. It yields the protein CACDRVLGDTPPTDKLIF. The chain carries TRDV2 and TRDJ1, with 12 bases identical to TRDD3. The junction had 10 bases not matched to a gene; V was cut back by 2 bases and J by 1 base. The CDR3 has 18 residues. CDR1 is GEAIGNYY, CDR2 EKD, per germline.

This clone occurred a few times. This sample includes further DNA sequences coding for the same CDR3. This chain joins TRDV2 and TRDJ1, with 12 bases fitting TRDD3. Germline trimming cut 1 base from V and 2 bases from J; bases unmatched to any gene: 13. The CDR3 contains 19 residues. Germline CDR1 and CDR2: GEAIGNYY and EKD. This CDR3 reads CACDTLLGDTVSGTDKLIF. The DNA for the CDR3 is TGTGCCTGTGACACTCTACTGGGGGATACAGTGAGTGGAACCGATAAACTCATCTTT.

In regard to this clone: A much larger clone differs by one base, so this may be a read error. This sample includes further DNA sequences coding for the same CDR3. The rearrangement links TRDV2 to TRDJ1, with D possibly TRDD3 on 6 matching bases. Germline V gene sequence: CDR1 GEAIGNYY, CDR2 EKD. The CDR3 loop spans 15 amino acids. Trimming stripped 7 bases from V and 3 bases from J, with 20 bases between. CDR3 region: CACVPLGVGADKLIF. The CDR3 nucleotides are TGTGCCTGCGTCCCTTTGGGGGTAGGCGCCGATAAACTCATCTTT.

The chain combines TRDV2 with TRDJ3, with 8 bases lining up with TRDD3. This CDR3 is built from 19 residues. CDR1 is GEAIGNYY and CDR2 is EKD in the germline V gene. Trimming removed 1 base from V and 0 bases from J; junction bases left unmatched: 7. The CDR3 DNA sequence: TGTGCCTGTGACACTGGTACTGGGGGCAGCTCCTGGGACACCCGACAGATGTTTTTC. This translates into CACDTGTGGSSWDTRQMFF.

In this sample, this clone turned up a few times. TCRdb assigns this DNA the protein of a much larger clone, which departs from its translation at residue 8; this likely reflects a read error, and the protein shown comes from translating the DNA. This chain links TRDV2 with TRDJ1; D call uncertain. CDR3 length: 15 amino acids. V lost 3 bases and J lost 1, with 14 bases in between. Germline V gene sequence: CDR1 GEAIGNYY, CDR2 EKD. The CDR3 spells CACDSLLRSTDKLIF. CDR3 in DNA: TGTGCCTGTGACTCGTTACTGAGATCCACCGATAAACTCATCTTT.

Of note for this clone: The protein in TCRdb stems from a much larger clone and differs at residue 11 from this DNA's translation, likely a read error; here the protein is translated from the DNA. The CDR3 sequence: CACDTVGTGGPRFNTDKLIF. CDR3 coding DNA: TGTGCCTGTGACACCGTCGGAACTGGGGGACCTAGATTCAACACCGATAAACTCATCTTT. The rearrangement uses TRDV2 and TRDJ1; 9 bases agree with TRDD3. After removal of 0 bases from V and 0 bases from J, the junction contained 16 bases not matched to a gene. CDR3 length: 20 residues. Germline CDR1 and CDR2: GEAIGNYY and EKD.

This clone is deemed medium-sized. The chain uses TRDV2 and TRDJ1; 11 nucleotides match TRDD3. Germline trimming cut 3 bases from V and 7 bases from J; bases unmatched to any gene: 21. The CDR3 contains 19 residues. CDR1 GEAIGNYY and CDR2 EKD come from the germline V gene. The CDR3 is CACDAGNLGDTVAPGKLIF. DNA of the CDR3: TGTGCCTGTGACGCTGGGAATCTGGGGGATACCGTAGCACCAGGTAAACTCATCTTT.

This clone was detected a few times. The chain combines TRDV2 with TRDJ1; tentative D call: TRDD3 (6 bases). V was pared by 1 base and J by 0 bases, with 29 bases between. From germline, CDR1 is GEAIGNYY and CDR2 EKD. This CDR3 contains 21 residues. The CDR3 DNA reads TGTGCCTGTGACACGATTTCCTCTTGGGGGGTCACGAGCGAAGACACCGATAAACTCATCTTT. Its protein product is CACDTISSWGVTSEDTDKLIF.

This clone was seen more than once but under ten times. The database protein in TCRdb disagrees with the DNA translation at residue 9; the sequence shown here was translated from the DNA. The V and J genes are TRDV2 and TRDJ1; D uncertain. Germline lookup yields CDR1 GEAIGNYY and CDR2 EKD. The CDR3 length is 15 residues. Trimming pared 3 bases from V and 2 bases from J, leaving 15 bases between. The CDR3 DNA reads TGTGCCTGTGACCCGGCTGGTGCCCGGACCGATAAACTCATCTTT. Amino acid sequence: CACDPAGARTDKLIF.

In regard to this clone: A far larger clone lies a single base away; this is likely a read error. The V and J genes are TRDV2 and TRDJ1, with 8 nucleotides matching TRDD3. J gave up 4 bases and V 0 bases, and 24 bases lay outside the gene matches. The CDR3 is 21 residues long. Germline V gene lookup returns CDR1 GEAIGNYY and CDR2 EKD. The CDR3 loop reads CACDTVSNLGEAGEHNDKLIF. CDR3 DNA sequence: TGTGCCTGTGACACCGTAAGTAACCTGGGGGAAGCTGGGGAACACAACGATAAACTCATCTTT.